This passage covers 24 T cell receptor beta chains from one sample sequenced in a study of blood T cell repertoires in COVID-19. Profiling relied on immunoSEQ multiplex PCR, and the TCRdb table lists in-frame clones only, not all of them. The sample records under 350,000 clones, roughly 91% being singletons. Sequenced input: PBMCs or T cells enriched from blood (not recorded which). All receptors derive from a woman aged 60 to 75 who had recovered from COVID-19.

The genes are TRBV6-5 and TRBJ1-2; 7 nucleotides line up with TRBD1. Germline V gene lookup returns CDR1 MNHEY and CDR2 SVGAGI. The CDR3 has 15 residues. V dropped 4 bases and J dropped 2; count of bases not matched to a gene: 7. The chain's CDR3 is CASSSLWGQNYGYTF. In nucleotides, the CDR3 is TGTGCCAGCAGTTCCCTCTGGGGACAGAACTATGGCTACACCTTC.

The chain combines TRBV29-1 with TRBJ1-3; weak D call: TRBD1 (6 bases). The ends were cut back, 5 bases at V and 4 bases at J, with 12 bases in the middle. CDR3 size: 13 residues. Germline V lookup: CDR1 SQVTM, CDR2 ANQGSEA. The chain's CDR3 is CSVYYRAGNTIYF. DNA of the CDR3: TGCAGCGTTTATTACAGGGCCGGAAACACCATATATTTT. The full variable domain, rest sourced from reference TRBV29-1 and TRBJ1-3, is SAVISQKPSRDICQRGTSLTIQCQVDSQVTMMFWYRQQPGQSLTLIATANQGSEATYESGFVIDKFPISRPNLTFSTLTVSNMSPEDSSIYLCSVYYRAGNTIYFGEGSWLTVV.

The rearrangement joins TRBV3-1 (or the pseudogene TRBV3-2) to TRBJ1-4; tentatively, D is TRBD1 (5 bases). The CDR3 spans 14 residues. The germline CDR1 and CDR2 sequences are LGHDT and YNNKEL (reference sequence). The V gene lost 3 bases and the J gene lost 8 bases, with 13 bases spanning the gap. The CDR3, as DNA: TGTGCCAGCAGCCACCGGGACTCGGGAGAAAAACTGTTTTTT. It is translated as CASSHRDSGEKLFF.

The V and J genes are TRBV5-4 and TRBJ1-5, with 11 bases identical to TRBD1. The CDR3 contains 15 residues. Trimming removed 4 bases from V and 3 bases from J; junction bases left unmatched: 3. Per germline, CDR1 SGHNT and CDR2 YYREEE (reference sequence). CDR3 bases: TGTGCCAGCAGCAGGGGACAGGGGGACAATCAGCCCCAGCATTTT. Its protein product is CASSRGQGDNQPQHF.

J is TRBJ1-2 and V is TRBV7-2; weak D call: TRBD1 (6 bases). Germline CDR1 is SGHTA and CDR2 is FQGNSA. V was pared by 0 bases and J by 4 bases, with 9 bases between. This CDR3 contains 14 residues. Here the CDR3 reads CASSLAGDIYGYTF. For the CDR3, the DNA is TGTGCCAGCAGCTTAGCAGGGGACATCTATGGCTACACCTTC.

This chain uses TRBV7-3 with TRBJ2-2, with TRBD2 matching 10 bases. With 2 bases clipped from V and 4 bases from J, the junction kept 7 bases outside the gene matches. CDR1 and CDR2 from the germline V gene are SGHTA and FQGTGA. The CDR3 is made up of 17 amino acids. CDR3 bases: TGTGCCAGCAGCTTAGGGTCTAGCGGGAGAATCACCGGGGAGCTGTTTTTT. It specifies CASSLGSSGRITGELFF. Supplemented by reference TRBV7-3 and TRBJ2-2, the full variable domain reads GAGVSQTPSNKVTEKGKYVELRCDPISGHTALYWYRQSLGQGPEFLIYFQGTGAADDSGLPNDRFFAVRPEGSVSTLKIQRTERGDSAVYLCASSLGSSGRITGELFFGEGSRLTVL.

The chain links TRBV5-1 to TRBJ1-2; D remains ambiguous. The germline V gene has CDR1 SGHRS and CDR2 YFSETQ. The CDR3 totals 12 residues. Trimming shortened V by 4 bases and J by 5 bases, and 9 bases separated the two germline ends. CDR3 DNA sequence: TGCGCCAGCAGCCCTCAGGAATATGGCTACACCTTC. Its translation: CASSPQEYGYTF.

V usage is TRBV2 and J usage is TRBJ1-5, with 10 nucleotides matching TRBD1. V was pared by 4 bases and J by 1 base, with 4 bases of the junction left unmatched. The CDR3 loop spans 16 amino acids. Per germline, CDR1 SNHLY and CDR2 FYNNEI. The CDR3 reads CASSVGTGASNQPQHF. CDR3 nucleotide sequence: TGTGCCAGCAGTGTGGGGACAGGGGCGAGCAATCAGCCCCAGCATTTT.

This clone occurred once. The CDR3, as DNA: TGTGCCAGCAGCTCGAACATGGAGAAACTGTTTTTT. Encoded protein: CASSSNMEKLFF. This chain joins TRBV9 and TRBJ1-4; D gene uncertain. Germline CDR1 is SGDLS and CDR2 is YYNGEE. The CDR3 consists of 12 residues. V shed 4 bases and J shed 11 bases, with 12 bases lying between them. Looking up the rest from reference TRBV9 and TRBJ1-4 gives the full variable domain: DSGVTQTPKHLITATGQRVTLRCSPRSGDLSVYWYQQSLDQGLQFLIQYYNGEERAKGNILERFSAQQFPDLHSELNLSSLELGDSALYFCASSSNMEKLFFGSGTQLSVL.

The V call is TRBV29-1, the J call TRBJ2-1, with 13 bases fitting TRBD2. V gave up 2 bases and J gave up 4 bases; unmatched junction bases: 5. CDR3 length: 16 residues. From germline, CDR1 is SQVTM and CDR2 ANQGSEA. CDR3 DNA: TGCAGCGTTGAAAGGGGGACTAGCGGGACTTACAATGAGCAGTTCTTC. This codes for CSVERGTSGTYNEQFF.

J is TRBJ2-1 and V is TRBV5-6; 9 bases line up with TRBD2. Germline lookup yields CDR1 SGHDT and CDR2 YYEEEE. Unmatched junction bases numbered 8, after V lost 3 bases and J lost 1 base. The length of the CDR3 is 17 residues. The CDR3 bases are TGTGCCAGCAGCTGGGGATTAGCGGGGGCGTCCTACAATGAGCAGTTCTTC. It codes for CASSWGLAGASYNEQFF.

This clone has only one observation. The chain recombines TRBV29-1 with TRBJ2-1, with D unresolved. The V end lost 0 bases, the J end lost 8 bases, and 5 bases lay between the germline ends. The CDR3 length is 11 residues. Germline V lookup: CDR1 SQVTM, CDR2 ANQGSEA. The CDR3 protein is CSVEDWHEQFF. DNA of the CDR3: TGCAGCGTTGAAGATTGGCATGAGCAGTTCTTC.

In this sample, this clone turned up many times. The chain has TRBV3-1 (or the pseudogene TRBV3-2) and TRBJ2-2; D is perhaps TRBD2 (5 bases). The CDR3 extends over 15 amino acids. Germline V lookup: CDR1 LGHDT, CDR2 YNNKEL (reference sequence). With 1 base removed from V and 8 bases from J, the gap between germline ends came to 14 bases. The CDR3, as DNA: TGTGCCAGCAGCCAAGGATGGGGAGAGGTTGGGGAGCTGTTTTTT. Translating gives CASSQGWGEVGELFF.

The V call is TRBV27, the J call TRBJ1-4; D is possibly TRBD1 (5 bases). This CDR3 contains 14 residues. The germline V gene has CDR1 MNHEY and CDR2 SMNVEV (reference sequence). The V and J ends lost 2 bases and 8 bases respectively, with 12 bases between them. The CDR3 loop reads CASSLRRAGEKLFF. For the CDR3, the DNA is TGTGCCAGCAGTTTACGACGGGCAGGGGAAAAACTGTTTTTT. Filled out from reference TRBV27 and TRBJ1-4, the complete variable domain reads EAQVTQNPRYLITVTGKKLTVTCSQNMNHEYMSWYRQDPGLGLRQIYYSMNVEVTDKGDVPEGYKVSRKEKRNFPLILESPSPNQTSLYFCASSLRRAGEKLFFGSGTQLSVL.

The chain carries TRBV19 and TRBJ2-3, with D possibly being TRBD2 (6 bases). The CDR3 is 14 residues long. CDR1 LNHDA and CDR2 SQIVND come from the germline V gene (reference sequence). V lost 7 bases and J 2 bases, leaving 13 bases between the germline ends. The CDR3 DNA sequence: TGTGCCAGTACCAAGGGACTCATCACAGATACGCAGTATTTT. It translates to CASTKGLITDTQYF.

The CDR3 sequence: CASSPGQGLTDTQYF. The CDR3 coding sequence is TGTGCCAGCAGTCCCGGACAGGGGCTCACAGATACGCAGTATTTT. The rearrangement joins TRBV28 to TRBJ2-3, with 9 positions matching TRBD1. The germline CDR1 and CDR2 sequences are MDHEN and SYDVKM. This CDR3 is built from 15 residues. J gave up 2 bases and V 5 bases, and 5 bases lay outside the gene matches.

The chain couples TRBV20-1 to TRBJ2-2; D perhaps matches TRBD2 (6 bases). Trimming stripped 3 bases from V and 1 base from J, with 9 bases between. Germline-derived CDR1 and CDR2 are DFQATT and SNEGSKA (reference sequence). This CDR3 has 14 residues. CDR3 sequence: CSASVGGNTGELFF. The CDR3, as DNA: TGCAGTGCTAGTGTGGGAGGGAACACCGGGGAGCTGTTTTTT.

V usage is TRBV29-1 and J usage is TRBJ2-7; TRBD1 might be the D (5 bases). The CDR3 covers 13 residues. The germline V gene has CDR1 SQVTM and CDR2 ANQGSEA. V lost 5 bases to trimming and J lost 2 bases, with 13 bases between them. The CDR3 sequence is CSVRTGPTYEQYF. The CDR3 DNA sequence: TGCAGCGTTCGAACAGGACCTACCTACGAGCAGTACTTC.

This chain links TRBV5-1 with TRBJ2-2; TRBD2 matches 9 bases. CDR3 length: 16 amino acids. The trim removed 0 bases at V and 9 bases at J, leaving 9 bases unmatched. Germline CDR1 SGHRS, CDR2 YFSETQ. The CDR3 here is CASSLDTLAGMRELFF. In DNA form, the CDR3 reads TGCGCCAGCAGCTTGGATACCCTAGCGGGGATGCGGGAGCTGTTTTTT.

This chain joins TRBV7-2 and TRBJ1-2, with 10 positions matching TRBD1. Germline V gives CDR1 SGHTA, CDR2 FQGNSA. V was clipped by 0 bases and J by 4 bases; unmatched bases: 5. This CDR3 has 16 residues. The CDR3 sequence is CASSLALGTGAYGYTF. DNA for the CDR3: TGTGCCAGCAGCTTAGCGCTAGGGACAGGGGCCTATGGCTACACCTTC.

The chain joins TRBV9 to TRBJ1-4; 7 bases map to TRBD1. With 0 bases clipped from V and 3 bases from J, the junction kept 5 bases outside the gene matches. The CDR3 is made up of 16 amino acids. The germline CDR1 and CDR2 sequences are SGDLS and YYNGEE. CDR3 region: CASSVAGGQPNEKLFF. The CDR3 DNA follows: TGTGCCAGCAGCGTAGCTGGGGGACAGCCTAATGAAAAACTGTTTTTT.

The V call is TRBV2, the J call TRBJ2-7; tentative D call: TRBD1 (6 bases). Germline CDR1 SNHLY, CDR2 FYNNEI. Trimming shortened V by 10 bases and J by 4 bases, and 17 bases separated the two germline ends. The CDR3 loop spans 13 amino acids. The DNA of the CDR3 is TGTGCCACCAACGGACAGACTGAATACGAGCAGTACTTC. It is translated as CATNGQTEYEQYF.

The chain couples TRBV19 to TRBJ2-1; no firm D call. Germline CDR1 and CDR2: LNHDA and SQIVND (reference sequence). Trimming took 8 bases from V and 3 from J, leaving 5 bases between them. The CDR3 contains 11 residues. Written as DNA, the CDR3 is TGTGCCAGTGCGGACTACAATGAGCAGTTCTTC. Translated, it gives CASADYNEQFF.

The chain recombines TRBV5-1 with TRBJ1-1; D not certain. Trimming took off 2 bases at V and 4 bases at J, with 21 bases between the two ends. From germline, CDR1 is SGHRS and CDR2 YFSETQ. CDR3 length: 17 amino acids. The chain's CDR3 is CASSLMGFAGYGTEAFF. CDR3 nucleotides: TGCGCCAGCAGCTTAATGGGCTTCGCGGGGTACGGCACTGAAGCTTTCTTT. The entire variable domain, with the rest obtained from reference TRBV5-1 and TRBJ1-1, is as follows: KAGVTQTPRYLIKTRGQQVTLSCSPISGHRSVSWYQQTPGQGLQFLFEYFSETQRNKGNFPGRFSGRQFSNSRSEMNVSTLELGDSALYLCASSLMGFAGYGTEAFFGQGTRLTVV.